This is a list of T cell receptor beta chains from one sample in a study of blood T cell repertoires in COVID-19. Some clones are missing from TCRdb's copy, which holds only in-frame ones; the method was immunoSEQ multiplex PCR. The sample carries approximately 240,000 clones, 80% to 85% recorded once. The sequencing sample was made of peripheral blood. The receptors here all came from a woman aged 30 to 39 who had recovered from COVID-19. The CDR3 runs from the conserved cysteine through the conserved F or W. A D gene is named only where the DNA matches it firmly. Clone size, where shown, is once, few, many, or a class for clones that have expanded.

V	J	D	size	CDR3	DNA
TRBV4-1	TRBJ2-7	TRBD1	few	CASSHLGRTGNSYEQYF	TGCGCCAGCAGCCACCTCGGCCGGACAGGTAACTCCTACGAGCAGTACTTC
TRBV6-4	TRBJ1-6	-	-	CASSGGGQNSPLHF	TGTGCCAGCAGTGGGGGGGGGCAAAATTCACCCCTCCACTTT
TRBV28	TRBJ2-7	TRBD1	many	CASSLSGQGAYEQYF	TGTGCCAGCAGTTTATCGGGACAGGGGGCCTACGAGCAGTACTTC
TRBV9	TRBJ2-4	-	-	CASSVKGEGRIQYF	TGTGCCAGCAGCGTAAAGGGGGAGGGCCGCATTCAGTACTTC
TRBV2	TRBJ2-2	-	-	CASSEDGANTGELFF	TGTGCCAGCAGTGAGGACGGGGCGAACACCGGGGAGCTGTTTTTT
TRBV5-1	TRBJ2-2	-	once	CASSLGGGTGELFF	TGCGCCAGCAGCTTGGGAGGGGGAACCGGGGAGCTGTTTTTT
TRBV5-6	TRBJ2-3	-	-	CASSFTTEPSTDTQYF	TGTGCCAGCAGCTTCACCACGGAGCCTAGCACAGATACGCAGTATTTT
TRBV6-5	TRBJ1-2	TRBD1	-	CASSTGHGGAKSYTF	TGTGCCAGCTCGACAGGGCACGGAGGAGCGAAATCCTACACCTTC
TRBV27	TRBJ2-3	TRBD2	-	CASSLRGSGGPKSAQYF	TGTGCCAGCAGTTTAAGGGGGTCGGGGGGGCCTAAAAGCGCGCAGTATTTT
TRBV2	TRBJ1-6	-	-	CASSEPGSTMRLHF	TGTGCCAGCAGTGAACCCGGGTCGACGATGCGTCTCCACTTT
TRBV6-1	TRBJ1-4	TRBD1	-	CASSEASGTVYNEKLFF	TGTGCCAGCAGTGAAGCTTCCGGGACAGTGTATAATGAAAAACTGTTTTTT
TRBV14	TRBJ1-3	-	-	CASSPYRVSSGNTIYF	TGTGCCAGCAGCCCTTACAGGGTTTCCTCTGGAAACACCATATATTTT
TRBV4-2	TRBJ2-7	TRBD2	-	CASSHGLRGDEQYF	TGTGCCAGCAGCCATGGACTCCGGGGGGACGAGCAGTACTTC
TRBV6-6	TRBJ1-3	TRBD1	-	CASSQGVTGNTIYF	TGTGCCAGCAGCCAGGGGGTAACTGGAAACACCATATATTTT
TRBV27	TRBJ1-1	TRBD1	-	CASSAYTRGTGGTEAFF	TGTGCCAGCAGTGCTTACACTAGGGGGACAGGGGGCACTGAAGCTTTCTTT
TRBV28	TRBJ2-3	TRBD2	-	CASSATSVTQYF	TGTGCCAGCAGCGCTACTAGCGTTACGCAGTATTTT
TRBV28	TRBJ2-1	-	-	CASSLLGRERGEQFF	TGTGCCAGCAGTTTATTGGGCAGGGAAAGGGGTGAGCAGTTCTTC
TRBV7-9	TRBJ1-1	-	-	CASSAREANTEAFF	TGTGCCAGCAGCGCCCGAGAAGCGAACACTGAAGCTTTCTTT
TRBV5-4	TRBJ1-1	TRBD1	-	CASRRGQTLNTEAFF	TGTGCCAGCAGAAGGGGACAGACCCTGAACACTGAAGCTTTCTTT
TRBV19	TRBJ1-4	TRBD1	-	CASTRGQAGNEKLFF	TGTGCCAGTACCCGGGGACAGGCCGGGAACGAAAAACTGTTTTTT
TRBV7-9	TRBJ2-7	TRBD1	-	CASSSGQGATYEQYF	TGTGCCAGCAGCTCGGGACAGGGGGCGACCTACGAGCAGTACTTC
TRBV30	TRBJ1-1	TRBD1	few	CAWSVQGDEAFF	TGTGCCTGGAGTGTACAGGGGGATGAAGCTTTCTTT
TRBV11-2	TRBJ2-3	TRBD2	-	CASPGGLANLADTQYF	TGTGCCAGCCCGGGAGGACTAGCGAACCTCGCAGATACGCAGTATTTT
TRBV29-1	TRBJ1-3	-	few	CSVTSGSAGNTIYF	TGCAGCGTGACCTCAGGGTCTGCTGGAAACACCATATATTTT
TRBV29-1	TRBJ2-7	-	-	CSVEPRGGPYPYEQYF	TGCAGCGTTGAACCCCGAGGCGGGCCGTACCCCTACGAGCAGTACTTC
TRBV27	TRBJ1-1	TRBD1	-	CASSPRQGASTEAFF	TGTGCCAGCAGTCCCCGACAGGGGGCGAGCACTGAAGCTTTCTTT
TRBV28	TRBJ1-5	TRBD1	-	CASSRQGSNQPQHF	TGTGCCAGCAGCAGACAGGGTAGCAATCAGCCCCAGCATTTT
TRBV15	TRBJ2-2	-	-	CATLRESGELFF	TGTGCCACTTTAAGGGAGAGCGGGGAGCTGTTTTTT
TRBV9	TRBJ2-1	-	once	CASSDRSGSSYNEQFF	TGTGCCAGCAGCGACCGTTCCGGGAGCTCCTACAATGAGCAGTTCTTC
TRBV18	TRBJ2-1	TRBD2	-	CASSPGERELNEQFF	TGTGCCAGCTCACCGGGTGAGCGGGAGTTAAATGAGCAGTTCTTC
TRBV19	TRBJ2-7	TRBD2	-	CASRDTGTSGIHEQYF	TGTGCCAGTAGGGATACCGGGACTAGCGGGATCCACGAGCAGTACTTC
TRBV30	TRBJ1-1	-	-	CAWSGVPRAFF	TGTGCCTGGAGTGGGGTCCCTAGGGCTTTCTTT
TRBV19	TRBJ2-2	-	-	CASSPVKTGCADTGELFF	TGTGCCAGTAGTCCCGTGAAAACAGGGTGTGCGGACACCGGGGAGCTGTTTTTT
TRBV2	TRBJ2-3	-	once	CASRRESPDTQYF	TGTGCCAGCAGACGGGAGTCGCCAGATACGCAGTATTTT